Listed here are 31 T cell receptor beta chains from one sample, sequenced in a study of cytomegalovirus exposure and HLA in healthy donors. The primer mix had 60 Vbeta and 13 Jbeta primers. Clones were sequenced by immunoSEQ multiplex PCR, and TCRdb holds only the in-frame ones, with some missing. The table includes 120,000 to 150,000 clones, 77% detected once. Sequencing input: PBMCs. The receptor source for this set is a woman aged 45-60 years in good health and CMV-seronegative.

This rearrangement joins TRBV19 to TRBJ1-1; no clear D gene. With 4 bases removed from V and 3 bases from J, the gap between germline ends came to 15 bases. CDR3 length: 15 amino acids. Germline V gene sequence: CDR1 LNHDA, CDR2 SQIVND (reference sequence). The CDR3 DNA is TGTGCCAGTAGTAGCCTAGGAGTTAAGGACACTGAAGCTTTCTTT. Amino acids: CASSSLGVKDTEAFF.

This clone appeared once. CDR3: CASNERGGLYNEQFF. The CDR3 DNA follows: TGTGCCAGCAATGAGAGGGGGGGTCTTTACAATGAGCAGTTCTTC. The V and J genes are TRBV2 and TRBJ2-1; perhaps TRBD2 as D (7 bases). CDR3 length: 15 amino acids. Germline V gene data show CDR1 as SNHLY and CDR2 as FYNNEI. The V end was cut by 7 bases, the J end by 4 bases, with 17 bases between.

This chain links TRBV14 with TRBJ1-2, with TRBD1 identical over 11 bases. J was trimmed by 4 bases and V by 2 bases; bases with no gene match: 6. Germline CDR1 and CDR2: SGHDN and FVKESK. The CDR3 spans 16 residues. For the CDR3, the DNA is TGTGCCAGCAGCCAATATGGGACAGGGGGGAGCTATGGCTACACCTTC. Its translation: CASSQYGTGGSYGYTF.

The CDR3 reads CASRDRTSGNTIYF. In DNA, the CDR3 is TGTGCCAGCAGAGACAGGACCTCTGGAAACACCATATATTTT. The chain combines TRBV5-4 with TRBJ1-3; a weak D match, TRBD1 (6 bases). This CDR3 is 14 amino acids long. V shed 5 bases and J shed 0 bases, with 9 bases lying between them. The germline CDR1 and CDR2 sequences are SGHNT and YYREEE (reference sequence).

The chain is built from TRBV6-6 and TRBJ1-1, with D possibly being TRBD1 (5 bases). CDR1 and CDR2 from the germline V gene are MNHNY and SVGAGI (reference sequence). Trimming shortened V by 3 bases and J by 4 bases, and 18 bases separated the two germline ends. The length of the CDR3 is 16 residues. In nucleotides, the CDR3 is TGTGCCAGCAGTTATAGGCTGGGCCAGGGAAGCACTGAAGCTTTCTTT. Translating gives CASSYRLGQGSTEAFF.

The chain has TRBV13 and TRBJ2-3; the match to TRBD1 covers 7 bases. The length of the CDR3 is 16 residues. V lost 4 bases, J lost 2 bases, and 9 bases stayed unmatched. Germline V gene sequence: CDR1 PRHDT, CDR2 FYEKMQ (reference sequence). The CDR3 spells CASSSRTGLHTDTQYF. The CDR3 DNA reads TGTGCCAGCAGCTCAAGGACAGGCCTGCACACAGATACGCAGTATTTT.

The rearrangement uses TRBV13 and TRBJ2-5; D may be TRBD1 (5 bases). The V gene lost 2 bases and the J gene lost 1 base, with 11 bases spanning the gap. This CDR3 contains 15 residues. Germline values: CDR1 PRHDT, CDR2 FYEKMQ (reference sequence). Here the CDR3 DNA reads TGTGCCAGCAGCTTATTCAGGGCTACCCAAGAGACCCAGTACTTC. It is translated as CASSLFRATQETQYF.

This clone was counted a single time. In DNA form, the CDR3 reads TGTGCCAGCCCGCAGGGTTACACCGGGGAGCTGTTTTTT. It translates to CASPQGYTGELFF. V is TRBV19 and J is TRBJ2-2, with a tentative D call TRBD1 (5 bases). V lost 9 bases and J 3 bases, leaving 11 bases between the germline ends. CDR3 length: 13 amino acids. CDR1 and CDR2 from the germline V gene are LNHDA and SQIVND (reference sequence).

The chain has TRBV5-6 and TRBJ2-7, with 7 bases lining up with TRBD1. The CDR3 contains 16 residues. Trimming removed 4 bases from V and 2 bases from J; junction bases left unmatched: 12. CDR1 is SGHDT and CDR2 is YYEEEE in the germline V gene. CDR3 in DNA: TGTGCCAGCAGCGGTACGACTCCGGGACAGCCCTACGAGCAGTACTTC. Translated: CASSGTTPGQPYEQYF.

The CDR3 sequence is CASSDGQNTEAFF. In DNA, the CDR3 is TGTGCCAGCAGTGACGGACAGAACACTGAAGCTTTCTTT. The rearrangement links TRBV6-4 to TRBJ1-1, with a possible D match to TRBD1 (5 bases). The CDR3 consists of 13 residues. The V end lost 2 bases, the J end lost 1 base, and 5 bases lay between the germline ends. CDR1 MRHNA and CDR2 SNTAGT come from the germline V gene.

This sequence joins TRBV5-1 and TRBJ1-1; possibly TRBD1 for D (5 bases). Germline CDR1 reads SGHRS; CDR2 reads YFSETQ. V lost 4 bases, J lost 1 base, and 11 bases lay in between. CDR3 length: 14 amino acids. The CDR3 sequence is CASSPDTGNTEAFF. The CDR3 DNA reads as TGCGCCAGCAGCCCGGACACAGGGAACACTGAAGCTTTCTTT. Complete variable domain (other parts from reference TRBV5-1 and TRBJ1-1): KAGVTQTPRYLIKTRGQQVTLSCSPISGHRSVSWYQQTPGQGLQFLFEYFSETQRNKGNFPGRFSGRQFSNSRSEMNVSTLELGDSALYLCASSPDTGNTEAFFGQGTRLTVV.

The CDR3 spells CASGEEYQPQHF. DNA of the CDR3: TGTGCCAGCGGGGAGGAATATCAGCCCCAGCATTTT. This chain uses TRBV6-5 with TRBJ1-5; no clear D. The germline V gene has CDR1 MNHEY and CDR2 SVGAGI. The ends were cut back, 8 bases at V and 5 bases at J, with 10 bases in the middle. The CDR3 is 12 residues long.

The V and J genes are TRBV6-6 and TRBJ1-1; D might be TRBD1 (6 bases). Germline CDR1 is MNHNY and CDR2 is SVGAGI (reference sequence). The CDR3 covers 12 residues. V lost 6 bases and J lost 6, with 11 bases in between. In DNA, the CDR3 is TGTGCCAGCAGGCAGGGGACCCCTGAAGCTTTCTTT. Translating gives CASRQGTPEAFF.

Points on this clone: Germline is not matched at one junction end, which may reflect a read error. V and J are TRBV7-7 and TRBJ2-5, with 8 bases lining up with TRBD2. The CDR3 consists of 14 residues. CDR1 and CDR2 (germline): SSHAT, FNYEAQ (reference sequence). The CDR3 spells CASSPSGGIETQYF. DNA of the CDR3: TGTGCTAGCAGCCCGAGCGGGGGTATAGAGACCCAGTACTTC.

The CDR3 loop is CASSYSGQGLNYGYTF. For the CDR3, the DNA is TGTGCCAGCAGTTACTCGGGGCAGGGCCTGAACTATGGCTACACCTTC. The chain joins TRBV6-5 to TRBJ1-2, with D perhaps matching TRBD1 (5 bases). Germline loops: CDR1 MNHEY, CDR2 SVGAGI. This CDR3 is built from 16 residues. Trimming pared 0 bases from V and 2 bases from J, leaving 13 bases between.

The sample holds one count of this clone. The V gene is TRBV7-9, the J gene TRBJ1-4, with D perhaps TRBD1 (6 bases). The CDR3 covers 15 residues. The V gene lost 6 bases and the J gene lost 5 bases, with 16 bases spanning the gap. CDR1 SEHNR and CDR2 FQNEAQ come from the germline V gene (reference sequence). CDR3 loop: CASSRGGLGNEKLFF. CDR3 in DNA: TGTGCCAGCAGTAGGGGGGGACTGGGGAATGAAAAACTGTTTTTT. Filled out from reference TRBV7-9 and TRBJ1-4, the complete variable domain reads DTGVSQNPRHKITKRGQNVTFRCDPISEHNRLYWYRQTLGQGPEFLTYFQNEAQLEKSRLLSDRFSAERPKGSFSTLEIQRTEQGDSAMYLCASSRGGLGNEKLFFGSGTQLSVL.

This clone was counted once. V gene TRBV28 combines with J gene TRBJ2-5, with D possibly TRBD1 on 6 matching bases. The CDR3 is made up of 14 amino acids. The germline V gene encodes CDR1 MDHEN and CDR2 SYDVKM. V lost 7 bases and J 5 bases, leaving 17 bases between the germline ends. The CDR3 DNA is TGTGCCAGCACCGCAGGGGTTGGCTGGGAGACCCAGTACTTC. This encodes CASTAGVGWETQYF.

For this clone: A much larger clone sits a single nucleotide away, making a read error possible. V is TRBV5-5 and J is TRBJ1-2; possible D gene TRBD1, 5 bases. From germline, CDR1 is SGHKS and CDR2 YYEKEE (reference sequence). Trimming took 2 bases from V and 4 from J, leaving 6 bases between them. The CDR3 sequence is 12 residues long. The DNA for the CDR3 is TGTGCCAGCAGCTTTGACAGCTATGGCTACACCTTC. This translates into CASSFDSYGYTF.

The rearrangement uses TRBV5-1 and TRBJ1-1, with 10 bases that match TRBD1. CDR1 and CDR2 (germline): SGHRS, YFSETQ. This CDR3 region has 16 residues. Trimming removed 2 bases from V and 4 bases from J; junction bases left unmatched: 8. CDR3 DNA: TGCGCCAGCAGCTTAGGTCGGCGGACAGGGGGCACTGAAGCTTTCTTT. It encodes CASSLGRRTGGTEAFF.

The chain couples TRBV28 to TRBJ1-2, with D possibly matching TRBD1 (5 bases). With 1 base removed from V and 6 bases from J, the gap between germline ends came to 12 bases. This CDR3 has 14 residues. Germline CDR1 and CDR2: MDHEN and SYDVKM. The CDR3 protein is CASSLSWGSNGYTF. Written as DNA, the CDR3 is TGTGCCAGCAGTTTATCATGGGGCTCGAATGGCTACACCTTC.

This clone was seen a handful of times. The V call is TRBV5-4, the J call TRBJ2-5; no reliable D call. The J call may be incorrect, as the DNA end agrees better with TRBJ2-7. The CDR3 extends over 13 amino acids. Germline V CDR1 and CDR2: SGHNT, YYREEE (reference sequence). The CDR3 nucleotides are TGTGCCAGCAGCCAGGCTACCACCTACGAGCAGTACTTC. It yields the protein CASSQATTYEQYF.

This sequence joins TRBV29-1 and TRBJ2-5, with TRBD1 matching 11 bases. The germline V gene has CDR1 SQVTM and CDR2 ANQGSEA. The ends lost 6 bases at V and 0 bases at J; junction bases unmatched: 6. The CDR3 totals 15 residues. The CDR3 DNA is TGCAGCGTGTCAACGGGACAGGGGGACCAAGAGACCCAGTACTTC. This codes for CSVSTGQGDQETQYF.

The chain carries TRBV5-1 and TRBJ1-4, with D possibly TRBD1 on 5 matching bases. The ends were cut back, 4 bases at V and 10 bases at J, with 17 bases in the middle. CDR1 and CDR2 (germline): SGHRS, YFSETQ. CDR3 length: 14 amino acids. CDR3 nucleotide sequence: TGCGCCAGCAGCCCCGGAGGGGAGATAGGAAAACTGTTTTTT. It is translated as CASSPGGEIGKLFF.

The table lists this clone with a count of one. The gene calls are TRBV18 and TRBJ2-2; 9 bases are shared with TRBD1. J gave up 3 bases and V 4 bases, and 3 bases lay outside the gene matches. This CDR3 is built from 15 residues. Per germline, CDR1 KGHSH and CDR2 LQKENI. In DNA form, the CDR3 reads TGTGCCAGCTCACTAAGACAGGGGGACACCGGGGAGCTGTTTTTT. Translation gives CASSLRQGDTGELFF. Using reference TRBV18 and TRBJ2-2 for the parts outside the CDR3, the full variable domain is NAGVMQNPRHLVRRRGQEARLRCSPMKGHSHVYWYRQLPEEGLKFMVYLQKENIIDESGMPKERFSAEFPKEGPSILRIQQVVRGDSAAYFCASSLRQGDTGELFFGEGSRLTVL.

This clone has more than one count but fewer than ten. V is TRBV6-1 and J is TRBJ2-7, with a possible D match to TRBD2 (6 bases). The CDR3 is 15 amino acids. V gave up 2 bases and J gave up 4 bases, with 15 bases separating them. Germline V lookup: CDR1 MNHNS, CDR2 SASEGT. The CDR3 DNA reads TGTGCCAGCAGTGAATGGGTCGGGGGAATGTACGAGCAGTACTTC. It yields the protein CASSEWVGGMYEQYF.

CDR3 in DNA: TGTGCCAGTAGTGTTAAAAAGCGGGGGGCCACAGATACGCAGTATTTT. As protein: CASSVKKRGATDTQYF. The chain couples TRBV19 to TRBJ2-3; 9 bases line up with TRBD2. Germline V gene sequence: CDR1 LNHDA, CDR2 SQIVND (reference sequence). V shed 5 bases and J 2 bases; nucleotides not matched to a gene: 8. The CDR3 has 16 amino acids.

V usage is TRBV5-4 and J usage is TRBJ1-2; D might be TRBD1 (6 bases). The V end lost 1 base, the J end lost 4 bases, and 11 bases lay between the germline ends. Germline V gene lookup returns CDR1 SGHNT and CDR2 YYREEE (reference sequence). The CDR3 spans 14 residues. The chain's CDR3 is CASSLKLDSYGYTF. CDR3 nucleotide sequence: TGTGCCAGCAGCTTGAAGCTGGACAGCTATGGCTACACCTTC. Looking up the rest from reference TRBV5-4 and TRBJ1-2 gives the full variable domain: ETGVTQSPTHLIKTRGQQVTLRCSSQSGHNTVSWYQQALGQGPQFIFQYYREEENGRGNFPPRFSGLQFPNYSSELNVNALELDDSALYLCASSLKLDSYGYTFGSGTRLTVV.

This chain uses TRBV13 with TRBJ1-6; D gene uncertain. Per the germline V gene, CDR1 is PRHDT and CDR2 is FYEKMQ (reference sequence). The CDR3 has 14 residues. With 5 bases removed from V and 10 bases from J, the gap between germline ends came to 15 bases. The CDR3 DNA follows: TGTGCCAGCAGCCATCGGGTGGGTGGCTCACCCCTCCACTTT. This translates into CASSHRVGGSPLHF.

The V call is TRBV6-1, the J call TRBJ2-2; TRBD1 aligns across 7 bases. The germline CDR1 and CDR2 sequences are MNHNS and SASEGT. The CDR3 has 14 amino acids. V lost 7 bases and J lost 1; bases outside the gene matches: 3. The CDR3 is CASIRQGNTGELFF. In DNA, the CDR3 is TGTGCCAGCATAAGACAGGGGAACACCGGGGAGCTGTTTTTT.

The V gene is TRBV28, the J gene TRBJ2-1; no clear D gene. Looked up from germline, CDR1 is MDHEN and CDR2 is SYDVKM. The V gene lost 4 bases and the J gene lost 0 bases, with 10 bases spanning the gap. The length of the CDR3 is 15 residues. The CDR3 bases are TGTGCCAGCAGTTCCTCCTGGAGCTCCTACAATGAGCAGTTCTTC. Its translation is CASSSSWSSYNEQFF. The full variable domain, its missing parts supplied by reference TRBV28 and TRBJ2-1, is DVKVTQSSRYLVKRTGEKVFLECVQDMDHENMFWYRQDPGLGLRLIYFSYDVKMKEKGDIPEGYSVSREKKERFSLILESASTNQTSMYLCASSSSWSSYNEQFFGPGTRLTVL.

This chain links TRBV5-1 with TRBJ1-5, with D possibly being TRBD1 (5 bases). There are 16 residues in the CDR3. Germline V lookup: CDR1 SGHRS, CDR2 YFSETQ. The germline V and J ends were trimmed by 0 bases and 7 bases, with 17 bases remaining between them. CDR3 nucleotide sequence: TGCGCCAGCAGCTTGGCCCAGGGCGTTTTAATACAGCCCCAGCATTTT. It is translated as CASSLAQGVLIQPQHF. Drawing the rest from reference TRBV5-1 and TRBJ1-5, the complete variable domain is KAGVTQTPRYLIKTRGQQVTLSCSPISGHRSVSWYQQTPGQGLQFLFEYFSETQRNKGNFPGRFSGRQFSNSRSEMNVSTLELGDSALYLCASSLAQGVLIQPQHFGDGTRLSIL.